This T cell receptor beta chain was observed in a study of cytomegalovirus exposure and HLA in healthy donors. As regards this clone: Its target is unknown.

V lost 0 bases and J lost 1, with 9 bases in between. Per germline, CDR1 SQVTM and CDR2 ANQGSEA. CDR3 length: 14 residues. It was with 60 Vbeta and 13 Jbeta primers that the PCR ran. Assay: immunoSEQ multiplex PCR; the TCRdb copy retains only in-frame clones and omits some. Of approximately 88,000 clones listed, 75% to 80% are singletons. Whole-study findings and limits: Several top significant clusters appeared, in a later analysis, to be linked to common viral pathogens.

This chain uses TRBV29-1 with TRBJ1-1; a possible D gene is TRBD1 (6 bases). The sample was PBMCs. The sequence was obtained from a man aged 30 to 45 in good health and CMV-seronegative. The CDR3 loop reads CSVEDRGANTEAFF. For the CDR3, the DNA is TGCAGCGTTGAAGATCGGGGGGCGAACACTGAAGCTTTCTTT.